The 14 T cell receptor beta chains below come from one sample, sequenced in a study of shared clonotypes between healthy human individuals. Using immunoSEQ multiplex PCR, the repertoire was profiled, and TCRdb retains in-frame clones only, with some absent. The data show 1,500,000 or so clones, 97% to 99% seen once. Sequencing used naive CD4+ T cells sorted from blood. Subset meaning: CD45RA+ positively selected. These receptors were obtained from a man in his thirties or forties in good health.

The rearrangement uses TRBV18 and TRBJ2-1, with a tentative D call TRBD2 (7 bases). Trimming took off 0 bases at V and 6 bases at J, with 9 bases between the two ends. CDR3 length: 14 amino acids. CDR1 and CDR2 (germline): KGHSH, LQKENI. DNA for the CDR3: TGTGCCAGCTCACCACCGGGGGGGCGCAATGAGCAGTTCTTC. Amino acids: CASSPPGGRNEQFF.

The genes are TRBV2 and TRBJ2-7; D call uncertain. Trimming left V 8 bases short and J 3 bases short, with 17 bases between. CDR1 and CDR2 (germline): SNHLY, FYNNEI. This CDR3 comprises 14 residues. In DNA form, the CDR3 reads TGTGCCAGCGTAGCTTCCGAATTTCGCTACGAGCAGTACTTC. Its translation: CASVASEFRYEQYF. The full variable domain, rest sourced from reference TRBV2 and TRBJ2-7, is EPEVTQTPSHQVTQMGQEVILRCVPISNHLYFYWYRQILGQKVEFLVSFYNNEISEKSEIFDDQFSVERPDGSNFTLKIRSTKLEDSAMYFCASVASEFRYEQYFGPGTRLTVT.

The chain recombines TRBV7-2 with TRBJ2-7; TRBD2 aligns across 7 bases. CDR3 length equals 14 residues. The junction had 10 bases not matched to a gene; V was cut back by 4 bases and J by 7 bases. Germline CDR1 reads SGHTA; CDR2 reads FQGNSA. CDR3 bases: TGTGCCAGCAGCTCACTAGCGACCCTGGGGGAGCAGTACTTC. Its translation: CASSSLATLGEQYF.

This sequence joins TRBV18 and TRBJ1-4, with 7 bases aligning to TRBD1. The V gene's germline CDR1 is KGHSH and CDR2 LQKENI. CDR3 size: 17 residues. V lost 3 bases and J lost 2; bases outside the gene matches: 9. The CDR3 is CASSPPGGAQTNEKLFF. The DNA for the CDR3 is TGTGCCAGCTCACCCCCAGGGGGGGCGCAGACTAATGAAAAACTGTTTTTT.

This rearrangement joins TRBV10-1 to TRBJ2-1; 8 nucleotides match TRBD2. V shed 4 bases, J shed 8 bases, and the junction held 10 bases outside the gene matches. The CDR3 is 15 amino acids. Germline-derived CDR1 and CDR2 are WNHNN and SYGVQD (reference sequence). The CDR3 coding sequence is TGCGCCAGCAGTGTTCGGACTAGCCCCTCGGATGAGCAGTTCTTC. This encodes CASSVRTSPSDEQFF.

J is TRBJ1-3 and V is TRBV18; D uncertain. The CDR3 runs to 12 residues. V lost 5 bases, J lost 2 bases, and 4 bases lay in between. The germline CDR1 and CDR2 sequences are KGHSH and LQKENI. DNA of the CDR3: TGTGCCAGCTCAACAACTGGAAACACCATATATTTT. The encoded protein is CASSTTGNTIYF.

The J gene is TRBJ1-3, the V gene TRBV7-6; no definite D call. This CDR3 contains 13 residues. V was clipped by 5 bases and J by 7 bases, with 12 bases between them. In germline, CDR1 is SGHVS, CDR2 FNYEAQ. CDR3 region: CASSPGGVNTIYF. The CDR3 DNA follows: TGTGCCAGCAGCCCGGGCGGGGTTAACACCATATATTTT. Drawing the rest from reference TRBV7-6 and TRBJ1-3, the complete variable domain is GAGVSQSPRYKVTKRGQDVALRCDPISGHVSLYWYRQALGQGPEFLTYFNYEAQQDKSGLPNDRFSAERPEGSISTLTIQRTEQRDSAMYRCASSPGGVNTIYFGEGSWLTVV.

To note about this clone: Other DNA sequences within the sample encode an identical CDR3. For the CDR3, the DNA is TGTGCCAGCAGCGGACTAGCGGGAGCGTCCTACGAGCAGTACTTC. Translation gives CASSGLAGASYEQYF. The chain employs TRBV2 and TRBJ2-7; TRBD2 agrees at 13 bases. The CDR3 has 15 amino acids. CDR1 SNHLY and CDR2 FYNNEI come from the germline V gene. V trimming: 6 bases; J trimming: 1 base; junction bases outside the gene matches: 3.

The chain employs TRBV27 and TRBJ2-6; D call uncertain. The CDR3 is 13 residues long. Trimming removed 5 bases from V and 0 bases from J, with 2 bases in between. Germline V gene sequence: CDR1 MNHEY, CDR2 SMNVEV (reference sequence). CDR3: CASSISGANVLTF. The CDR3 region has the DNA TGTGCCAGCAGTATCTCTGGGGCCAACGTCCTGACTTTC.

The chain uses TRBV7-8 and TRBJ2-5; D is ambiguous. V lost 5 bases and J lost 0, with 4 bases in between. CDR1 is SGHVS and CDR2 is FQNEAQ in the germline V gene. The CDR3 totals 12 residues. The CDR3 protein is CASSPYQETQYF. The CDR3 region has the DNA TGTGCCAGCAGCCCGTACCAAGAGACCCAGTACTTC. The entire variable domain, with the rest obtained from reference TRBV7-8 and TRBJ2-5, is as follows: GAGVSQSPRYKVAKRGQDVALRCDPISGHVSLFWYQQALGQGPEFLTYFQNEAQLDKSGLPSDRFFAERPEGSVSTLKIQRTQQEDSAVYLCASSPYQETQYFGPGTRLLVL.

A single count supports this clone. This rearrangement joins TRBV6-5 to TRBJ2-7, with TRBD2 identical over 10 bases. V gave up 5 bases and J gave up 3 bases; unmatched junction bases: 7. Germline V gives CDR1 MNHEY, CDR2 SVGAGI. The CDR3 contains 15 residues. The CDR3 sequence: CASSLAGAQNYEQYF. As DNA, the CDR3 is TGTGCCAGCAGTCTAGCGGGAGCCCAAAACTACGAGCAGTACTTC.

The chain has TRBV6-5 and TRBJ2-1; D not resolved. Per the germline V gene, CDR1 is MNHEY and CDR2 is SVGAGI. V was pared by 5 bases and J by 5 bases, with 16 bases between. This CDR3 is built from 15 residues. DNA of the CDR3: TGTGCCAGCAGTCAACTGGCCGGCGGCCACAATGAGCAGTTCTTC. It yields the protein CASSQLAGGHNEQFF.

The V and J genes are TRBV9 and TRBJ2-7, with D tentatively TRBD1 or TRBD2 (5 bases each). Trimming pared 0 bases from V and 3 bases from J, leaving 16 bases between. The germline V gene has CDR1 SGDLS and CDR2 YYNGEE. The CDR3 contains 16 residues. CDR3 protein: CASSVGPGRLDYEQYF. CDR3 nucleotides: TGTGCCAGCAGCGTAGGACCGGGACGGTTAGACTACGAGCAGTACTTC.

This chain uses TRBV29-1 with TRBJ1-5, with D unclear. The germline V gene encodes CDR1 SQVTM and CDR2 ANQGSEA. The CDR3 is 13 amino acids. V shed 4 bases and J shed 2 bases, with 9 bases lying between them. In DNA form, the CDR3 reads TGCAGCGTTGCGCAGGCCGGCAATCAGCCCCAGCATTTT. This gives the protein CSVAQAGNQPQHF.